This is a list of T cell receptor beta chains from one sample in a study of vaccination effects on CD4 cells after COVID-19. Their recognized antigens are unknown. Assay used: immunoSEQ multiplex PCR; TCRdb lists only in-frame clones, some missing. Of tens of thousands of clones listed, roughly 73% are singletons. The specimen was CD4+ T cells from PBMCs cultured with SARS-CoV-2 spike peptides, collected before COVID-19 vaccination. Receptor source: a human donor who received a COVID-19 vaccine. Each CDR3 is given with its conserved first and last residue. The D gene is left open where the match is weak.

J gene: TRBJ1-2; V gene: TRBV4-2; D gene: -; CDR3 protein: CASSQGGAQFYGYTF
J gene: TRBJ2-7; V gene: TRBV6-1; D gene: -; CDR3 protein: CASSEARFHVVEQYF
J gene: TRBJ2-3; V gene: TRBV5-1; D gene: -; CDR3 protein: CASSLSTDTQYF
J gene: TRBJ2-5; V gene: TRBV24-1; D gene: -; CDR3 protein: CATSDWRAEETQYF
J gene: TRBJ1-5; V gene: TRBV19; D gene: -; CDR3 protein: CAISSSRGQPQHF
J gene: TRBJ2-7; V gene: TRBV3-1/TRBV3-2; D gene: -; CDR3 protein: CASSRAGYEQYF
J gene: TRBJ2-2; V gene: TRBV11-2; D gene: -; CDR3 protein: CASSSFSGNTGELFF
J gene: TRBJ1-2; V gene: TRBV19; D gene: TRBD1; CDR3 protein: CASSVMGQSYGYTF
J gene: TRBJ2-3; V gene: TRBV28; D gene: TRBD2; CDR3 protein: CASSRTSGGSRVDTDTQYF
J gene: TRBJ2-7; V gene: TRBV6-5; D gene: -; CDR3 protein: CASSLTSTYEQYF
J gene: TRBJ2-7; V gene: TRBV10-2; D gene: -; CDR3 protein: CASSGVETYEQYF
J gene: TRBJ2-1; V gene: TRBV10-3; D gene: -; CDR3 protein: CATIASTGSVDEQFF
J gene: TRBJ1-1; V gene: TRBV7-2; D gene: -; CDR3 protein: CASSPRPDEAFF
J gene: TRBJ2-1; V gene: TRBV11-3; D gene: -; CDR3 protein: CASSSGPVGEQFF
J gene: TRBJ1-4; V gene: TRBV19; D gene: -; CDR3 protein: CASSLQPTNEKLFF
J gene: TRBJ2-7; V gene: TRBV2; D gene: TRBD1; CDR3 protein: CASSDGTGGSYEQYF